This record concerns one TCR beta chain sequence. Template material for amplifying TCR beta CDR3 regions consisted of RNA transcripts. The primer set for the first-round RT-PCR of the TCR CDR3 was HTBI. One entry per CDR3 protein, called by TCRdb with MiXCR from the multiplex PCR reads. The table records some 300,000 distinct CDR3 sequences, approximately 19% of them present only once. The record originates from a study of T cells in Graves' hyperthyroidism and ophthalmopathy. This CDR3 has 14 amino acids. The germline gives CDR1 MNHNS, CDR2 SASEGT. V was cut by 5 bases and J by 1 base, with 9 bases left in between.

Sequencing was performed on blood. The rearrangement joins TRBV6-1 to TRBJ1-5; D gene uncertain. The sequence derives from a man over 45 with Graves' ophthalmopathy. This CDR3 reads CASSSQLSNQPQHF. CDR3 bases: TGTGCCAGCAGTAGTCAGCTAAGCAATCAGCCCCAGCATTTT.